This is a list of T cell receptor beta chains from one sample in a study of quantifying T cell responses using KT2 cells. TCRdb re-called the UMI-ligation and nested PCR reads with MiXCR, one entry per CDR3 protein. There are 40,000 to 60,000 distinct CDR3 sequences in the sample; more than 9% occur only once, and 10% lies in the top ten. Material for sequencing was PBMCs spiked with cells of the T cell clone KT2. All receptors derive from a human donor. CDR3s include the opening cysteine and the closing phenylalanine or tryptophan. The D gene is left open where the match is weak. Clone sizes are given selectively: once, few, many, or a class where the clone is expanded.

CDR3,DNA,D,V,size,J
CASSLEPSGSTDTQYF,TGTGCCAGCAGCTTAGAGCCCAGCGGGAGCACAGATACGCAGTATTTT,NA,TRBV7-6,few,TRBJ2-3
CASSQGDRVTGELFF,TGCGCCAGCAGCCAAGGGGACAGGGTCACCGGGGAGCTGTTTTTT,TRBD1,TRBV4-1,many,TRBJ2-2
CASSPDTGEGWRGYTF,TGTGCCAGCAGCCCAGATACTGGCGAAGGCTGGAGGGGCTACACCTTC,NA,TRBV11-1,NA,TRBJ1-2
CASSFETYLTGEQFF,TGTGCCAGCAGCTTTGAAACGTATCTGACGGGTGAGCAGTTCTTC,NA,TRBV7-6,few,TRBJ2-1
CASSLTNEDSPLHF,TGTGCCAGCAGCCTAACCAATGAAGATTCACCCCTCCACTTT,NA,TRBV7-9,NA,TRBJ1-6
CSARGGISTYNEQFF,TGCAGTGCTAGGGGCGGGATTTCGACCTACAATGAGCAGTTCTTC,NA,TRBV20-1,few,TRBJ2-1
CASSLGGRQSNSPLHF,TGCGCCAGCAGCTTGGGGGGGCGGCAGTCGAATTCACCCCTCCACTTT,NA,TRBV5-1,NA,TRBJ1-6
CSVGSQNQPQHF,TGCAGCGTCGGCAGCCAGAATCAGCCCCAGCATTTT,NA,TRBV29-1,many,TRBJ1-5
CASSLERESPSTDTQYF,TGTGCCAGCAGCTTGGAGCGGGAGAGCCCTAGCACAGATACGCAGTATTTT,TRBD2,TRBV5-5,NA,TRBJ2-3
CASSVQEESHEKLFF,TGTGCCAGCAGTGTTCAGGAAGAGTCTCATGAAAAACTGTTTTTT,NA,TRBV6-1,many,TRBJ1-4
CASSQGSSNQPQYF,TGTGCCAGCAGCCAAGGTTCCAGCAATCAGCCCCAGTATTTT,NA,TRBV3-1,NA,TRBJ2-3
CASSQDQLAGGSDTQYF,TGTGCCAGCAGCCAAGATCAGCTAGCGGGGGGGTCAGATACGCAGTATTTT,TRBD2,TRBV3-1,few,TRBJ2-3
CASSQGTGSNEQFF,TGCGCCAGCAGCCAAGGAACAGGGAGCAATGAGCAGTTCTTC,NA,TRBV4-1,NA,TRBJ2-1
CSAIRTGKNQPQHF,TGCAGTGCTATCCGTACAGGGAAAAATCAGCCCCAGCATTTT,NA,TRBV20-1,few,TRBJ1-5